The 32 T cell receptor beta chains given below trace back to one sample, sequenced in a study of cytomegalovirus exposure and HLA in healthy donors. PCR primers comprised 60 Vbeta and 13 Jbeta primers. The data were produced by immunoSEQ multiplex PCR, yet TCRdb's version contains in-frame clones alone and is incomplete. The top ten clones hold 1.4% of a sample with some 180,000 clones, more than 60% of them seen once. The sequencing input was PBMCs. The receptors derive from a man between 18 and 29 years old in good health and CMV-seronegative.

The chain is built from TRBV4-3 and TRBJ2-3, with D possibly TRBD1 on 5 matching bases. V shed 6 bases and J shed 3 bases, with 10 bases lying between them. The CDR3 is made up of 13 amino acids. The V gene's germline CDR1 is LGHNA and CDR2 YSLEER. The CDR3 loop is CASRQAGTDTQYF. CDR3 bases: TGCGCCAGCAGACAGGCCGGGACAGATACGCAGTATTTT.

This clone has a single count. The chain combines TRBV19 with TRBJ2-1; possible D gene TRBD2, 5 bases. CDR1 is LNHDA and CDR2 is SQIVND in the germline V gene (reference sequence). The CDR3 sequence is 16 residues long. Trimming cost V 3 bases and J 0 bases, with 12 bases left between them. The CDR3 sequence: CASSIRGVVSYNEQFF. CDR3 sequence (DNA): TGTGCCAGTAGTATTCGGGGTGTTGTCTCCTACAATGAGCAGTTCTTC. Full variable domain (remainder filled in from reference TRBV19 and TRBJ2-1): DGGITQSPKYLFRKEGQNVTLSCEQNLNHDAMYWYRQDPGQGLRLIYYSQIVNDFQKGDIAEGYSVSREKKESFPLTVTSAQKNPTAFYLCASSIRGVVSYNEQFFGPGTRLTVL.

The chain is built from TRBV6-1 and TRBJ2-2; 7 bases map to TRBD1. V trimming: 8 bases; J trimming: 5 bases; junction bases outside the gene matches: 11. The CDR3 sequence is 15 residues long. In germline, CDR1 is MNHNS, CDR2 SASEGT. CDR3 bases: TGTGCCAGCGCACGACAGGGTGGTGGGACCGGGGAGCTGTTTTTT. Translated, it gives CASARQGGGTGELFF.

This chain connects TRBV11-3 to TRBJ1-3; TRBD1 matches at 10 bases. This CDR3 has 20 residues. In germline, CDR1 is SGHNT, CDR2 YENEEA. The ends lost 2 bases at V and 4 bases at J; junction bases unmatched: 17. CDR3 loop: CASSLTRKLGQGSGGNTIYF. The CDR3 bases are TGTGCCAGCAGCTTAACCAGAAAATTGGGACAGGGGTCGGGAGGAAACACCATATATTTT.

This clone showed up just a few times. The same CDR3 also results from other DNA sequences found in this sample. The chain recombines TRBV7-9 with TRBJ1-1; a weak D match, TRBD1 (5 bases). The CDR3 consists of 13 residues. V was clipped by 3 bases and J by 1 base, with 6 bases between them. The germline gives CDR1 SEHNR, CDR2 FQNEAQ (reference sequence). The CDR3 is CASSLTENTEAFF. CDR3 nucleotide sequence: TGTGCCAGCAGCTTGACAGAGAACACTGAAGCTTTCTTT.

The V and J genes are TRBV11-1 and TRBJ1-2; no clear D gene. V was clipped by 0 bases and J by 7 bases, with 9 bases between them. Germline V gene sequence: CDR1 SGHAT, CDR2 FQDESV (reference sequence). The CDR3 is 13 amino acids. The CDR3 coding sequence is TGTGCCAGCAGCTTAGCGTACAGCTTTGGCTACACCTTC. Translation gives CASSLAYSFGYTF.

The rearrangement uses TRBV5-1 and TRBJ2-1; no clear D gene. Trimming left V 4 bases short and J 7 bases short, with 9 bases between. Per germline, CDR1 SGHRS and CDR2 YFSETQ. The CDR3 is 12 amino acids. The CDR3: CASSLTGNEQFF. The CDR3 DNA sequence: TGCGCCAGCAGCCTGACCGGGAATGAGCAGTTCTTC.

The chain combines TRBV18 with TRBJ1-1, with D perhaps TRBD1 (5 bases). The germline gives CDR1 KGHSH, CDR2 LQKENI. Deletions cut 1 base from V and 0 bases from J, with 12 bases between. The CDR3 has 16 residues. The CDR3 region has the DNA TGTGCCAGCTCACCACGCTCAGGGAAAATGAACACTGAAGCTTTCTTT. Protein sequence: CASSPRSGKMNTEAFF.

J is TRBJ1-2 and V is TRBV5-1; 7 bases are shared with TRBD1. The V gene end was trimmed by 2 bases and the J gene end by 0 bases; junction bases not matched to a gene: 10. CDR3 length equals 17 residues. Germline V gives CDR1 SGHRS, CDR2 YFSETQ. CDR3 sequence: CASSLDYRGRTNYGYTF. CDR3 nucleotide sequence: TGCGCCAGCAGCTTAGATTACAGGGGAAGGACTAACTATGGCTACACCTTC.

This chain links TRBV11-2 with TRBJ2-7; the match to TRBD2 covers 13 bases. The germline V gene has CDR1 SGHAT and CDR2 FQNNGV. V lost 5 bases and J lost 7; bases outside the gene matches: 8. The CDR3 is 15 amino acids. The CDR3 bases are TGTGCCAGCAGCCTCACGACTAGCGGGGGGAAGGAGCAGTACTTC. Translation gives CASSLTTSGGKEQYF.

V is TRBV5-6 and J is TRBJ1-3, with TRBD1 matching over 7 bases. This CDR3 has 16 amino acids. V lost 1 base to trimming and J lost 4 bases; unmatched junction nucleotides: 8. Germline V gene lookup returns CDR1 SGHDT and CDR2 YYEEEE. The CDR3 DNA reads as TGTGCCAGCAGCTTGATCAACGGACAGGAGGGAAACACCATATATTTT. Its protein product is CASSLINGQEGNTIYF.

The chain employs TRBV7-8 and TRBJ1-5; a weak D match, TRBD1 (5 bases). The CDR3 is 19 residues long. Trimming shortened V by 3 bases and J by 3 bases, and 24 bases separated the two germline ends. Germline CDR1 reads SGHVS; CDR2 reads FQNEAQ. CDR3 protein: CASSFTIRDPFKINQPQHF. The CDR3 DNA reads TGTGCCAGCAGCTTTACAATCAGGGATCCCTTTAAGATCAATCAGCCCCAGCATTTT.

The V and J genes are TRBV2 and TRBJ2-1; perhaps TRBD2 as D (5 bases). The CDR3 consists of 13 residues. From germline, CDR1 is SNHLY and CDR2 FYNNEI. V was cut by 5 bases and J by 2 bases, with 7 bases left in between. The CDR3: CASSSGTYNEQFF. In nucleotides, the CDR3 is TGTGCCAGCAGTAGCGGAACCTACAATGAGCAGTTCTTC. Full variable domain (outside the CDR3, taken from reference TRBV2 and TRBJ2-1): EPEVTQTPSHQVTQMGQEVILRCVPISNHLYFYWYRQILGQKVEFLVSFYNNEISEKSEIFDDQFSVERPDGSNFTLKIRSTKLEDSAMYFCASSSGTYNEQFFGPGTRLTVL.

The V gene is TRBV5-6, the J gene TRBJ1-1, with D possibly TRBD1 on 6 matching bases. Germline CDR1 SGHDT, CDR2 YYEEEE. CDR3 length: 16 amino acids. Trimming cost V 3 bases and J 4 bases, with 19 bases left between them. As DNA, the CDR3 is TGTGCCAGCAGCTCGGGGGGCGCGAATTGGGGCACTGAAGCTTTCTTT. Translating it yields CASSSGGANWGTEAFF.

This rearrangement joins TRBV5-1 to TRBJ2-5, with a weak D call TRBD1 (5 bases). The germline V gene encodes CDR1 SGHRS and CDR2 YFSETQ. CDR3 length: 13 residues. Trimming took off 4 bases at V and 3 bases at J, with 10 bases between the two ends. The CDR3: CASSPTEEETQYF. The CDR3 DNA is TGCGCCAGCAGCCCGACAGAAGAAGAGACCCAGTACTTC.

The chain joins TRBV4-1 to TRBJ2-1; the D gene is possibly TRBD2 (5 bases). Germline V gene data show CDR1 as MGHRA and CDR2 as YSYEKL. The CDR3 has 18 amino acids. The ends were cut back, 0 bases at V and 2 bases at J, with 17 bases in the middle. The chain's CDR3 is CASSQERRGRRAYNEQFF. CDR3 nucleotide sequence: TGCGCCAGCAGCCAAGAGAGGCGAGGGAGAAGGGCCTACAATGAGCAGTTCTTC.

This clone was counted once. Here the CDR3 DNA reads TGTGCCAGCAGCCCCATCACAGGGGGCTACGAGCAGTACTTC. It is translated as CASSPITGGYEQYF. The chain carries TRBV27 and TRBJ2-7, with 8 bases that match TRBD1. Trimming at V came to 6 bases and at J to 3 bases, leaving 7 bases not matched to a gene. This CDR3 is built from 14 residues. CDR1 and CDR2 from the germline V gene are MNHEY and SMNVEV (reference sequence).

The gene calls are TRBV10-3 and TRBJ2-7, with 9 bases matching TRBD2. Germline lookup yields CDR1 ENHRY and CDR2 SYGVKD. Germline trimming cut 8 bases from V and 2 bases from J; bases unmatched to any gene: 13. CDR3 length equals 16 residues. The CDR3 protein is CAIGVSSSGIPYEQYF. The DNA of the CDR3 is TGTGCCATCGGGGTTTCCTCTAGCGGGATTCCCTACGAGCAGTACTTC.

The CDR3: CASSVVAGVSTDTQYF. CDR3 coding DNA: TGTGCCAGCAGCGTTGTAGCGGGAGTGAGCACAGATACGCAGTATTTT. This chain joins TRBV7-2 and TRBJ2-3; 9 bases line up with TRBD2. The CDR3 has 16 residues. Germline V gives CDR1 SGHTA, CDR2 FQGNSA. J was trimmed by 0 bases and V by 5 bases; bases with no gene match: 6.

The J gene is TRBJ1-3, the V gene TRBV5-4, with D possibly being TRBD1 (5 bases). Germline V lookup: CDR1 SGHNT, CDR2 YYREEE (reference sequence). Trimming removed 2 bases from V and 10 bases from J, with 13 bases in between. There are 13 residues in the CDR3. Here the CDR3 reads CASSFASGSTIYF. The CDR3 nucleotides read TGTGCCAGCAGCTTCGCTTCAGGGTCGACCATATATTTT. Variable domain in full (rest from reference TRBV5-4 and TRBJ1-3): ETGVTQSPTHLIKTRGQQVTLRCSSQSGHNTVSWYQQALGQGPQFIFQYYREEENGRGNFPPRFSGLQFPNYSSELNVNALELDDSALYLCASSFASGSTIYFGEGSWLTVV.

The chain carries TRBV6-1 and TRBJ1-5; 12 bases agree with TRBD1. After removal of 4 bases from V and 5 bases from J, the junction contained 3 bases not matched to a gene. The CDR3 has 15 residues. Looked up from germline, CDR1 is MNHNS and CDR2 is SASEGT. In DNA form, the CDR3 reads TGTGCCAGCAGTGGAGGGACAGGGGGCTATCAGCCCCAGCATTTT. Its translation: CASSGGTGGYQPQHF.

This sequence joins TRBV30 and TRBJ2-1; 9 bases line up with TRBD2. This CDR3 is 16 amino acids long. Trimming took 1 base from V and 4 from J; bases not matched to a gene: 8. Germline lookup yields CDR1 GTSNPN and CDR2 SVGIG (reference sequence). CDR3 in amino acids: CAWSGISGRPYNEQFF. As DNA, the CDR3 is TGTGCCTGGAGTGGAATCAGCGGGAGGCCGTACAATGAGCAGTTCTTC. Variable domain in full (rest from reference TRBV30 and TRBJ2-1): SQTIHQWPATLVQPVGSPLSLECTVEGTSNPNLYWYRQAAGRGLQLLFYSVGIGQISSEVPQNLSASRPQDRQFILSSKKLLLSDSGFYLCAWSGISGRPYNEQFFGPGTRLTVL.

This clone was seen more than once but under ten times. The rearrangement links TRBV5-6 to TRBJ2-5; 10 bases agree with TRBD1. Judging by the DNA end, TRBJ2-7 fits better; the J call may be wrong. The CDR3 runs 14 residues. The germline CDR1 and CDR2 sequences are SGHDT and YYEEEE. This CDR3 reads CASSQGTGVYEQYF. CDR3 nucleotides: TGTGCCAGCAGCCAAGGGACAGGGGTGTACGAGCAGTACTTC.

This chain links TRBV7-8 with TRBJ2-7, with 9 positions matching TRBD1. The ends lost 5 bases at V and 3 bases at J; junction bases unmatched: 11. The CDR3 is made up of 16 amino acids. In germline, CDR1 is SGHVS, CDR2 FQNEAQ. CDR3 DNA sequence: TGTGCCAGCAGCCCGAGGGGACAGGGCCCCAACTACGAGCAGTACTTC. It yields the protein CASSPRGQGPNYEQYF.

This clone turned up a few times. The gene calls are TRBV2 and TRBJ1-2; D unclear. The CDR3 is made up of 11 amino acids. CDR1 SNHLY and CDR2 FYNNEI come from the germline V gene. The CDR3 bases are TGTGCAAAGCAAGTTGTGTATGGCTACACCTTC. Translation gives CAKQVVYGYTF.

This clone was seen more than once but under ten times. CDR3 residues: CASSYSSGVGDTQYF. CDR3 nucleotide sequence: TGTGCCAGCAGTTACTCGTCGGGAGTGGGGGATACGCAGTATTTT. The chain combines TRBV6-6 with TRBJ2-3, with D possibly being TRBD2 (6 bases). This CDR3 is 15 amino acids long. In germline, CDR1 is MNHNY, CDR2 SVGAGI (reference sequence). Trimming cost V 0 bases and J 6 bases, with 13 bases left between them.

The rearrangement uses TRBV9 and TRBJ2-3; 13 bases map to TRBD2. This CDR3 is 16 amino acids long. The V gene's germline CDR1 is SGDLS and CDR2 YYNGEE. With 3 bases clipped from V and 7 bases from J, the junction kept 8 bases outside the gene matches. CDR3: CASSARLAGGSYTQYF. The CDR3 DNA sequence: TGTGCCAGCAGCGCTAGACTAGCGGGGGGCTCGTATACGCAGTATTTT.

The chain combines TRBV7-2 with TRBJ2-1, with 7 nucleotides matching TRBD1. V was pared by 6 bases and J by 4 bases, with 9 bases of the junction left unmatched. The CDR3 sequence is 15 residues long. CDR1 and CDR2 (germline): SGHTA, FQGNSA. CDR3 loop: CASRPPGQSYNEQFF. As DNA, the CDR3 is TGTGCCAGCAGACCTCCGGGACAGTCATACAATGAGCAGTTCTTC.

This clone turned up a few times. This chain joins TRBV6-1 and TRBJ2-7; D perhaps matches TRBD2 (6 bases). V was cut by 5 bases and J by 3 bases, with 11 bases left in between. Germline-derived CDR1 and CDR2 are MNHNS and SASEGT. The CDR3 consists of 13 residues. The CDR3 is CASSSGEHYEQYF. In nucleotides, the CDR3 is TGTGCCAGCAGTTCGGGAGAGCACTACGAGCAGTACTTC.

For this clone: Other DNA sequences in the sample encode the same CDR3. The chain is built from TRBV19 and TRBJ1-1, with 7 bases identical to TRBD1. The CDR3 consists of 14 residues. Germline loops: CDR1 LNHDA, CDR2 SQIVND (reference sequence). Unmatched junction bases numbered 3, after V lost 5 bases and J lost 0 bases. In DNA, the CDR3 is TGTGCCAGTAGTCCACAGGGGTTGAACACTGAAGCTTTCTTT. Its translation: CASSPQGLNTEAFF. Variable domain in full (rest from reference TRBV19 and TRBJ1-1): DGGITQSPKYLFRKEGQNVTLSCEQNLNHDAMYWYRQDPGQGLRLIYYSQIVNDFQKGDIAEGYSVSREKKESFPLTVTSAQKNPTAFYLCASSPQGLNTEAFFGQGTRLTVV.

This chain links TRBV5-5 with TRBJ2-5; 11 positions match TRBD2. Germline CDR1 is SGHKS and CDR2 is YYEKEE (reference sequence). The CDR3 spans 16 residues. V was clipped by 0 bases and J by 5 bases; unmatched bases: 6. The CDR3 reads CASSLGLAGWGETQYF. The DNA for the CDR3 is TGTGCCAGCAGCTTGGGACTAGCGGGATGGGGGGAGACCCAGTACTTC.

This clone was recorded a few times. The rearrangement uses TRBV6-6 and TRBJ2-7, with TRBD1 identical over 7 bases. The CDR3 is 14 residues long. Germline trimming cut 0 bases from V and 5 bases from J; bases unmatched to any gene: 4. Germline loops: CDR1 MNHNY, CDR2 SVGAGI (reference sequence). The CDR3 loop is CASSYSDRSHEQYF. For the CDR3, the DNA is TGTGCCAGCAGTTACTCGGACAGGTCGCACGAGCAGTACTTC.